Below are 30 T cell receptor beta chains sequenced from a single sample in a study of blood T cell repertoires in COVID-19. This table comes from immunoSEQ multiplex PCR, and its TCRdb copy is limited to in-frame clones, with some not included. The sample lists 350,000 to 450,000 clones, approximately 87% occurring once. Sequenced: peripheral blood. The receptors were sampled from a woman aged 55 to 70 with COVID-19, enrolled during active disease.

This chain uses TRBV3-1 (or the pseudogene TRBV3-2) with TRBJ2-7; possible D gene TRBD1, 6 bases. Germline CDR1 and CDR2: LGHDT and YNNKEL (reference sequence). V was trimmed by 4 bases and J by 2 bases, leaving 9 bases between them. The CDR3 is 13 residues long. The CDR3 reads CASSRTGPYEQYF. The CDR3 nucleotides read TGTGCCAGCAGCCGTACAGGGCCCTACGAGCAGTACTTC.

This chain joins TRBV19 and TRBJ1-2, with D maybe TRBD1 (6 bases). The CDR3 loop spans 13 amino acids. The V gene lost 4 bases and the J gene lost 6 bases, with 12 bases spanning the gap. Per the germline V gene, CDR1 is LNHDA and CDR2 is SQIVND (reference sequence). The CDR3 DNA follows: TGTGCCAGTAGTAGCCAGGGGAGGGATGGCTACACCTTC. Encoded protein: CASSSQGRDGYTF.

The chain has TRBV2 and TRBJ1-5, with D maybe TRBD1 (5 bases). Trimming cost V 3 bases and J 3 bases, with 9 bases left between them. The germline gives CDR1 SNHLY, CDR2 FYNNEI. The CDR3 has 14 residues. The CDR3 sequence: CASSDRAPNQPQHF. For the CDR3, the DNA is TGTGCCAGCAGTGACAGGGCCCCCAATCAGCCCCAGCATTTT. The whole variable domain, remainder taken from reference TRBV2 and TRBJ1-5, is EPEVTQTPSHQVTQMGQEVILRCVPISNHLYFYWYRQILGQKVEFLVSFYNNEISEKSEIFDDQFSVERPDGSNFTLKIRSTKLEDSAMYFCASSDRAPNQPQHFGDGTRLSIL.

The V call is TRBV28, the J call TRBJ1-6, with TRBD1 matching 9 bases. In germline, CDR1 is MDHEN, CDR2 SYDVKM. V shed 6 bases and J 4 bases; nucleotides not matched to a gene: 4. This CDR3 is built from 15 residues. DNA for the CDR3: TGTGCCAGCAGAACAGGGGGCGGGTATAATTCACCCCTCCACTTT. Residues: CASRTGGGYNSPLHF.

J is TRBJ1-5 and V is TRBV6-2 or TRBV6-3; no reliable D call. CDR1 is MNHEY, CDR2 SVGEGT, per germline. This CDR3 contains 12 residues. V was clipped by 0 bases and J by 7 bases, with 4 bases between them. The CDR3 is CASSYSGQPQHF. CDR3 in DNA: TGTGCCAGCAGTTACTCGGGCCAGCCCCAGCATTTT.

This clone was detected once. V usage is TRBV21-1 and J usage is TRBJ1-1. TRBV21-1 is noted as a pseudogene. The CDR3 has 17 amino acids. CDR3 region: CASSQLLAGLLNTEAFF. The CDR3 DNA follows: TGTGCCAGCAGCCAACTTCTAGCGGGACTGTTGAACACTGAAGCTTTCTTT.

V is TRBV5-1 and J is TRBJ2-5; D is uncertain. There are 14 residues in the CDR3. V was trimmed by 1 base and J by 5 bases, leaving 12 bases between them. Germline V gene sequence: CDR1 SGHRS, CDR2 YFSETQ. The CDR3 region is CASSLLSDLETQYF. In DNA, the CDR3 is TGCGCCAGCAGCTTGTTATCAGATCTGGAGACCCAGTACTTC.

This clone turned up a few times. The CDR3 DNA follows: TGTGCCAGCAGCTTAGCGGCAGGGGTTCTCCCTGGAAACACCATATATTTT. Translation: CASSLAAGVLPGNTIYF. This sequence joins TRBV7-6 and TRBJ1-3; D is perhaps TRBD1 (6 bases). The CDR3 is made up of 17 amino acids. V lost 0 bases and J lost 2, with 14 bases in between. Germline V gene lookup returns CDR1 SGHVS and CDR2 FNYEAQ. The variable domain in full, with the rest retrieved from reference TRBV7-6 and TRBJ1-3, is GAGVSQSPRYKVTKRGQDVALRCDPISGHVSLYWYRQALGQGPEFLTYFNYEAQQDKSGLPNDRFSAERPEGSISTLTIQRTEQRDSAMYRCASSLAAGVLPGNTIYFGEGSWLTVV.

The chain combines TRBV19 with TRBJ1-5; 8 nucleotides line up with TRBD1. There are 15 residues in the CDR3. The ends lost 8 bases at V and 5 bases at J; junction bases unmatched: 11. Germline-derived CDR1 and CDR2 are LNHDA and SQIVND (reference sequence). CDR3 nucleotides: TGTGCCAGTGATCGCGGGACAGGCCAATATCAGCCCCAGCATTTT. Amino acids: CASDRGTGQYQPQHF.

This clone occurred a few times. The genes are TRBV18 and TRBJ1-1; perhaps TRBD1 as D (5 bases). Per the germline V gene, CDR1 is KGHSH and CDR2 is LQKENI. There are 15 residues in the CDR3. The ends were cut back, 5 bases at V and 4 bases at J, with 17 bases in the middle. CDR3 in DNA: TGTGCCAGCTCATATTTTGGGGGGAGGCTCACTGAAGCTTTCTTT. Protein sequence: CASSYFGGRLTEAFF. The complete variable domain, with remaining parts taken from reference TRBV18 and TRBJ1-1, reads NAGVMQNPRHLVRRRGQEARLRCSPMKGHSHVYWYRQLPEEGLKFMVYLQKENIIDESGMPKERFSAEFPKEGPSILRIQQVVRGDSAAYFCASSYFGGRLTEAFFGQGTRLTVV.

The chain carries TRBV27 and TRBJ2-3; 13 bases match TRBD2. CDR1 and CDR2 (germline): MNHEY, SMNVEV (reference sequence). The CDR3 covers 16 residues. V lost 4 bases to trimming and J lost 6 bases; unmatched junction nucleotides: 7. CDR3 DNA sequence: TGTGCCAGCAGTTCGACTAGCGGGGGGTTTGTCGATACGCAGTATTTT. Protein product: CASSSTSGGFVDTQYF.

CDR3 coding DNA: TGTGCCAGCAGCTTAGGGGAGGTAGGGGCCACTGAAGCTTTCTTT. Protein: CASSLGEVGATEAFF. The V and J genes are TRBV11-2 and TRBJ1-1; a weak D match, TRBD1 (5 bases). From germline, CDR1 is SGHAT and CDR2 FQNNGV. V dropped 1 base and J dropped 4 bases, with 13 bases sitting between them. This CDR3 is 15 amino acids long.

The chain carries TRBV25-1 and TRBJ1-1, with 8 bases fitting TRBD1. There are 13 residues in the CDR3. V was pared by 7 bases and J by 5 bases, with 6 bases of the junction left unmatched. The germline V gene has CDR1 MGHDK and CDR2 SYGVNS. CDR3 sequence (DNA): TGTGCCAGCAAGGACAGGGCCCGTACTGAAGCTTTCTTT. Its protein is CASKDRARTEAFF. Combining the CDR3 with reference TRBV25-1 and TRBJ1-1 gives the whole variable domain EADIYQTPRYLVIGTGKKITLECSQTMGHDKMYWYQQDPGMELHLIHYSYGVNSTEKGDLSSESTVSRIRTEHFPLTLESARPSHTSQYLCASKDRARTEAFFGQGTRLTVV.

The chain employs TRBV5-5 and TRBJ1-2; TRBD1 aligns across 10 bases. V lost 4 bases and J lost 3; bases outside the gene matches: 6. The CDR3 loop spans 15 amino acids. Germline loops: CDR1 SGHKS, CDR2 YYEKEE (reference sequence). In DNA form, the CDR3 reads TGTGCCAGCAGCCATAGGACAGGGGGGGACTATGGCTACACCTTC. Protein sequence: CASSHRTGGDYGYTF. The entire variable domain, with the rest obtained from reference TRBV5-5 and TRBJ1-2, is as follows: DAGVTQSPTHLIKTRGQQVTLRCSPISGHKSVSWYQQVLGQGPQFIFQYYEKEERGRGNFPDRFSARQFPNYSSELNVNALLLGDSALYLCASSHRTGGDYGYTFGSGTRLTVV.

V usage is TRBV28 and J usage is TRBJ1-3; D might be TRBD1 (5 bases). The V end was cut by 6 bases, the J end by 0 bases, with 6 bases between. Per germline, CDR1 MDHEN and CDR2 SYDVKM. This CDR3 has 13 amino acids. The CDR3 DNA reads as TGTGCCAGCAGGGACATCTCTGGAAACACCATATATTTT. Its protein is CASRDISGNTIYF.

V and J are TRBV18 and TRBJ1-1; D possibly corresponds to TRBD1 (6 bases). V lost 3 bases and J 5 bases, leaving 16 bases between the germline ends. Germline V lookup: CDR1 KGHSH, CDR2 LQKENI. The CDR3 is 15 amino acids. The CDR3 sequence: CASSPSMGASTEAFF. CDR3 sequence (DNA): TGTGCCAGCTCACCGTCGATGGGGGCGTCGACTGAAGCTTTCTTT.

The rearrangement joins TRBV2 to TRBJ2-7; a weak D match, TRBD2 (6 bases). The V end was cut by 5 bases, the J end by 3 bases, with 11 bases between. CDR3 length: 13 residues. The germline V gene has CDR1 SNHLY and CDR2 FYNNEI. CDR3 residues: CASSTGTFYEQYF. In DNA, the CDR3 is TGTGCCAGCAGTACCGGGACTTTCTACGAGCAGTACTTC.

V gene TRBV6-5 combines with J gene TRBJ2-3, with 10 bases matching TRBD2. Germline-derived CDR1 and CDR2 are MNHEY and SVGAGI. V lost 6 bases and J lost 7; bases outside the gene matches: 10. This CDR3 is 15 amino acids long. The CDR3 is CASSISGGALNTQYF. The CDR3 DNA sequence: TGTGCCAGCAGCATAAGCGGGGGGGCCTTGAATACGCAGTATTTT.

The J gene is TRBJ1-5, the V gene TRBV19, with D unclear. The CDR3 has 15 amino acids. Germline V gives CDR1 LNHDA, CDR2 SQIVND (reference sequence). The V end was cut by 5 bases, the J end by 2 bases, with 13 bases between. The CDR3: CASSPRAYGNQPQHF. As DNA, the CDR3 is TGTGCCAGTAGTCCGAGGGCCTATGGCAATCAGCCCCAGCATTTT.

J is TRBJ1-6 and V is TRBV6-5; TRBD1 agrees at 9 bases. CDR1 and CDR2 (germline): MNHEY, SVGAGI. V lost 7 bases to trimming and J lost 5 bases; unmatched junction nucleotides: 6. This CDR3 is built from 15 residues. For the CDR3, the DNA is TGTGCCAGCAAAACAGGGGGCTTAAATAATTCACCCCTCCACTTT. As protein: CASKTGGLNNSPLHF.

The chain uses TRBV4-1 and TRBJ1-5; maybe TRBD1 (5 bases). This CDR3 region has 14 residues. The germline V gene has CDR1 MGHRA and CDR2 YSYEKL. V was cut by 0 bases and J by 4 bases, with 7 bases left in between. CDR3 in amino acids: CASSQETANQPQHF. The CDR3 DNA is TGCGCCAGCAGCCAAGAGACAGCTAATCAGCCCCAGCATTTT.

The chain joins TRBV7-2 to TRBJ2-7, with a tentative D call TRBD1 (6 bases). Deletions cut 0 bases from V and 0 bases from J, with 12 bases between. This CDR3 has 16 amino acids. Germline V gene lookup returns CDR1 SGHTA and CDR2 FQGNSA. The CDR3 loop reads CASSLAATGSSYEQYF. CDR3 nucleotides: TGTGCCAGCAGCTTAGCTGCGACAGGAAGCTCCTACGAGCAGTACTTC.

CDR3 residues: CASSFQPDNLRGYTF. The CDR3, as DNA: TGTGCCAGCAGTTTCCAACCGGACAACTTAAGAGGCTACACCTTC. V gene TRBV28 combines with J gene TRBJ1-2, with D possibly being TRBD1 (5 bases). The V gene's germline CDR1 is MDHEN and CDR2 SYDVKM. The CDR3 loop spans 15 amino acids. V lost 3 bases, J lost 8 bases, and 19 bases lay in between.

There are a few counts of this clone. The CDR3 protein is CASSLPGLTSTGELFF. CDR3 nucleotides: TGTGCCAGCAGCCTCCCGGGTCTCACTTCCACCGGGGAGCTGTTTTTT. The V gene is TRBV7-8, the J gene TRBJ2-2; D uncertain. CDR1 is SGHVS and CDR2 is FQNEAQ in the germline V gene. The CDR3 sequence is 16 residues long. V dropped 5 bases and J dropped 4 bases, with 17 bases sitting between them.

This chain joins TRBV19 and TRBJ2-3, with 8 nucleotides matching TRBD1. There are 17 residues in the CDR3. V shed 4 bases, J shed 3 bases, and the junction held 12 bases outside the gene matches. Germline V gives CDR1 LNHDA, CDR2 SQIVND (reference sequence). CDR3 in amino acids: CASSKAPGQGGTDTQYF. CDR3 coding DNA: TGTGCCAGTAGTAAGGCCCCCGGACAGGGTGGGACAGATACGCAGTATTTT.

The chain is built from TRBV7-2 and TRBJ2-7; 14 bases align to TRBD2. The V gene end was trimmed by 3 bases and the J gene end by 4 bases; junction bases not matched to a gene: 2. CDR3 length equals 15 residues. CDR1 is SGHTA and CDR2 is FQGNSA in the germline V gene. CDR3 DNA: TGTGCCAGCAGCTTTTGGACTAGCGGGGGGTACGAGCAGTACTTC. Protein product: CASSFWTSGGYEQYF.

This clone was recorded only once. The chain recombines TRBV14 with TRBJ1-6; maybe TRBD1 (6 bases). Germline CDR1 is SGHDN and CDR2 is FVKESK. Trimming shortened V by 1 base and J by 10 bases, and 14 bases separated the two germline ends. The CDR3 is 15 amino acids. The CDR3 here is CASSQVGTQGSPLHF. The CDR3 bases are TGTGCCAGCAGCCAAGTCGGGACCCAGGGGTCACCCCTCCACTTT.

Written as DNA, the CDR3 is TGTGCCAGCAGCCAATCGGGGGGGACTGGAAACACCATATATTTT. Its protein is CASSQSGGTGNTIYF. This chain links TRBV16 with TRBJ1-3, with D maybe TRBD1 (5 bases). V was cut by 0 bases and J by 2 bases, with 8 bases left in between. The CDR3 is 15 residues long. CDR1 is KGHSY, CDR2 FQNENV, per germline.

The chain employs TRBV4-1 and TRBJ1-2, with a possible D match to TRBD1 (5 bases). The CDR3 is made up of 15 amino acids. Trimming removed 2 bases from V and 0 bases from J, with 10 bases in between. Per germline, CDR1 MGHRA and CDR2 YSYEKL. The CDR3, as DNA: TGCGCCAGCAGCCAAACAGGTTCAGCTAACTATGGCTACACCTTC. It yields the protein CASSQTGSANYGYTF.

The chain carries TRBV6-5 and TRBJ2-7, with 7 nucleotides matching TRBD2. Germline V lookup: CDR1 MNHEY, CDR2 SVGAGI. CDR3 length: 14 residues. The V and J ends lost 6 bases and 0 bases, in that order; junction bases with no gene match: 5. CDR3 loop: CASSPSSGSYEQYF. The CDR3 DNA reads TGTGCCAGCAGCCCATCTAGCGGCTCCTACGAGCAGTACTTC.